What follows is one T cell receptor (beta chain) and its context. What it binds is unknown. This specimen belongs to a study of cytomegalovirus exposure and HLA in healthy donors. On the study more broadly: Of all 400 or so donors who were genotyped, 75% to 90% belonged to the Caucasian-associated ancestry cluster.

General study points: Owing to their indistinguishability, certain V segments, notably TRBV6-2 and TRBV6-3, were excluded. In a later analysis, a missense DCLRE1C variant was linked to TCR beta V- and J-gene trimming.

Primers for the PCR totalled 60 Vbeta and 13 Jbeta. Data came from immunoSEQ multiplex PCR; TCRdb stores just in-frame clones and leaves some out. The sample has some 160,000 clones; over 75% are singletons. Germline loops: CDR1 MNHEY, CDR2 SMNVEV (reference sequence). The CDR3 is made up of 16 amino acids. Trimming stripped 5 bases from V and 0 bases from J, with 17 bases between. Sequencing was performed on PBMCs. This receptor was obtained from a woman in her 50s in good health and CMV-seronegative. The chain is built from TRBV27 and TRBJ2-7; unclear D gene. The CDR3 here is CASSPSRVDSSYEQYF. DNA of the CDR3: TGTGCCAGCAGTCCATCCCGGGTGGATAGCTCCTACGAGCAGTACTTC.